This T cell receptor (beta chain) was documented in a study of blood T cell repertoires in COVID-19. Study as a whole: In each case, the material was cDNA or gDNA derived from T cells, B-cell-depleted T cells, or PBMCs.

The CDR3 has 10 residues. V was trimmed by 4 bases and J by 14 bases, leaving 14 bases between them. CDR1 and CDR2 (germline): SQVTM, ANQGSEA. Measured with immunoSEQ multiplex PCR; TCRdb has only the in-frame clones, and not every one. The sample includes tens of thousands of clones, around 86% of them seen just once. The chain has TRBV29-1 and TRBJ1-2; weak D call: TRBD1 (5 bases). This sequence was found in an elderly man with active or convalescent COVID-19. The sample taken for sequencing was peripheral blood. Here the CDR3 reads CSVAGPGETF. The CDR3 region has the DNA TGCAGCGTTGCCGGACCGGGGGAGACCTTC.